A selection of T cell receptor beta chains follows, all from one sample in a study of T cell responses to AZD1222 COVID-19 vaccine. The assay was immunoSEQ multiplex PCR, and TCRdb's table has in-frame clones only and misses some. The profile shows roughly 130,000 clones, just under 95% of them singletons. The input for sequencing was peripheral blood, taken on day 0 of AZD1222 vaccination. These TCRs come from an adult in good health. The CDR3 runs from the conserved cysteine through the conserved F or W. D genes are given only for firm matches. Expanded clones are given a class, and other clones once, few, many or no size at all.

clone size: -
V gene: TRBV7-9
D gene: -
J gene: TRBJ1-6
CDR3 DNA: TGTGCCAGCAGCGGAGCCCCACAAAGCTCCTATAATTCACCCCTCCACTTT
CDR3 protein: CASSGAPQSSYNSPLHF

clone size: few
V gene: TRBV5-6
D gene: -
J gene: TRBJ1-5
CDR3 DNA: TGTGCCAGCAGCTTGTATCAGACAAGGGCCTTTCAGCCCCAGCATTTT
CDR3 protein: CASSLYQTRAFQPQHF

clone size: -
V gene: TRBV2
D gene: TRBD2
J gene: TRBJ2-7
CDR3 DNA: TGTGCCAGCAGTGCGGAAAGCGGGGGAATCTACGAGCAGTACTTC
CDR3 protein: CASSAESGGIYEQYF

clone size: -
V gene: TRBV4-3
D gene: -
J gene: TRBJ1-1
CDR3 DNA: TGCGCCAGCAGCCAAGAGAGGTCTTCGAGTTTTGAAGCTTTCTTT
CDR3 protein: CASSQERSSSFEAFF

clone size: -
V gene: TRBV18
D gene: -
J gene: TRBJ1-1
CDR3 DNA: TGTGCCAGCACCCTAAGTTCGGACGGGAACACTGAAGCTTTCTTT
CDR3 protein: CASTLSSDGNTEAFF

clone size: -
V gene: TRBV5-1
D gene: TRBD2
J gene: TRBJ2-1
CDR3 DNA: TGCGCCAGCAGCTCCGGACTAGCGGCCAATGAGCAGTTCTTC
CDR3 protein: CASSSGLAANEQFF

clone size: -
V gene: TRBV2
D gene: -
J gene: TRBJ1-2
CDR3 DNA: TGTGCCACCAAGATGGGGGTCCATGGCTACACCTTC
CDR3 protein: CATKMGVHGYTF

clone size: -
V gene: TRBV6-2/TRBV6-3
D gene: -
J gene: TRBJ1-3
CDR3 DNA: TGTGCCAGCAGTTACCCTACTCATGGAAACACCATATATTTT
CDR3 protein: CASSYPTHGNTIYF

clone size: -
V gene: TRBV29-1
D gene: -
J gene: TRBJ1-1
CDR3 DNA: TGCAGCGTTGAGGCTTTGAACACTGAAGCTTTCTTT
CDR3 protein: CSVEALNTEAFF

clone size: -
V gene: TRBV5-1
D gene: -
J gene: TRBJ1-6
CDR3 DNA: TGCGCCAGCAGCTTCAATCTCGGCGGGAACTCACCCCTCCACTTT
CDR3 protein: CASSFNLGGNSPLHF

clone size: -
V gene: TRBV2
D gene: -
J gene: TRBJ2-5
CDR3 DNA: TGTGCCAGCATAGGAAGGGGCGCGGAGACCCAGTACTTC
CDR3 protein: CASIGRGAETQYF

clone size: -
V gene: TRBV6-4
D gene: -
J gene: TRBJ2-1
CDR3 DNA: TGTGCCAGCAGTGATCGACAGGAGCCATACAATGAGCAGTTCTTC
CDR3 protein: CASSDRQEPYNEQFF

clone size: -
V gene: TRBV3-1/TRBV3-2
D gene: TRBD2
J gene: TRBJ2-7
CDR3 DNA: TGTGCCAGCAGCCAAGATCTACTGACTAGCGGGACAACCTACGAGCAGTACTTC
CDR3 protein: CASSQDLLTSGTTYEQYF

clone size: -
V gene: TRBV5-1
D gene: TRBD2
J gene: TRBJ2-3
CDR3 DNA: TGCGCCAGCAGCACAAGGACTAGCGGCACAGATACGCAGTATTTT
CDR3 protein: CASSTRTSGTDTQYF

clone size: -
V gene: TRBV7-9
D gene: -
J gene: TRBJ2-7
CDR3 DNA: TGTGCCAGAGATCCGGGAGCGCCCCACGAGCAGTACTTC
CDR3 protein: CARDPGAPHEQYF

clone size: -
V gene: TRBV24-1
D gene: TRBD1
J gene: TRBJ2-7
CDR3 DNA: TGTGCCACCAGTGAAAGCCGACAGGGAAGGGAGCAGTACTTC
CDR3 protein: CATSESRQGREQYF

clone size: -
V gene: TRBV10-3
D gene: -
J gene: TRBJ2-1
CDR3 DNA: TGTGCCATCGGAGGGCCAATCTACAATGAGCAGTTCTTC
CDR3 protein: CAIGGPIYNEQFF

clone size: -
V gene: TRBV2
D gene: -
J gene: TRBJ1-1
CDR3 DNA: TGTGCCAGCAGTGAAGCATGGGGCGGGACTGAAGCTTTCTTT
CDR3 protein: CASSEAWGGTEAFF

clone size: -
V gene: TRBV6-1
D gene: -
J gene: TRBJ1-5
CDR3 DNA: TGTGCCAGCAGTGAAAGGGAAAATCAGCCCCAGCATTTT
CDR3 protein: CASSERENQPQHF

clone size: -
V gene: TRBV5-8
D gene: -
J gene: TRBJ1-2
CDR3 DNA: TGTGCCAGCAGCTTGGGTGGACTGAATAACTATGGCTACACCTTC
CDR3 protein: CASSLGGLNNYGYTF

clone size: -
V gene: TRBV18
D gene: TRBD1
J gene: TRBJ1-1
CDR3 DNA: TGTGCCAGCTCTCCGACAGGGGGCTACACTGAAGCTTTCTTT
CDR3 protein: CASSPTGGYTEAFF

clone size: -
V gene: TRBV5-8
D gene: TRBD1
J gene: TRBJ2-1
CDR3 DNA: TGTGCCAGCAGCTCCGGGGTTGGGCCCCAGGGGGATGAGCAGTTCTTC
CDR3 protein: CASSSGVGPQGDEQFF

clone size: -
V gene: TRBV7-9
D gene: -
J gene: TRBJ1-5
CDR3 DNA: TGTGCCAGCAGCTTGGGAGGCGGGCAGCCCCAGCATTTT
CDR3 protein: CASSLGGGQPQHF

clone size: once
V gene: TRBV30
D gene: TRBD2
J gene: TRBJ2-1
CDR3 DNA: TGTGCCTGGGGTTTGGGACTAGCGGTCTACAATGAGCAGTTCTTC
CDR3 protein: CAWGLGLAVYNEQFF

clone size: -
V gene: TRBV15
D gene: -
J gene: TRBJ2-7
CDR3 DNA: TGTGCCACCAGCAGAGGGAGGGGAACCTTCTACGAGCAGTACTTC
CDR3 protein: CATSRGRGTFYEQYF

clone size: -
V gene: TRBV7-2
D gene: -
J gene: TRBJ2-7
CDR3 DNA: TGTGCCAGCAGCTTAGGGCCGGGCCCCGTCTACGAGCAGTACTTC
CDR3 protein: CASSLGPGPVYEQYF

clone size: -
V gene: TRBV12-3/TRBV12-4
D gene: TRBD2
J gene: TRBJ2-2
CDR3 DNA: TGTGCCAGCGCGACTAGCCCCGGGGAGCTGTTTTTT
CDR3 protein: CASATSPGELFF

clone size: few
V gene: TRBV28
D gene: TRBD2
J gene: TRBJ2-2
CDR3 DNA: TGTGCCAGCAGTTTCAGCGGGGGGTTCGGCACCGGGGAGCTGTTTTTT
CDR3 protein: CASSFSGGFGTGELFF

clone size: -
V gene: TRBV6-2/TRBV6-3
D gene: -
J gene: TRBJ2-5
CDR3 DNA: TGTGCCAGCAGCTCGTGGAGGGGGGGACAAGAGACCCAGTACTTC
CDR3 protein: CASSSWRGGQETQYF

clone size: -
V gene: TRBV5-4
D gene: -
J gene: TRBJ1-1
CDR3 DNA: TGTGCCAGCAGCTTGAGGGGGGACACTGAAGCTTTCTTT
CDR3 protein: CASSLRGDTEAFF

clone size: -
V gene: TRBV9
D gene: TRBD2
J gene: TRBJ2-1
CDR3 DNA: TGTGCCAGCAGCGTAGGTGTCGGCGGGAGGGCCGGAAGCAATGAGCAGTTCTTC
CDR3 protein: CASSVGVGGRAGSNEQFF

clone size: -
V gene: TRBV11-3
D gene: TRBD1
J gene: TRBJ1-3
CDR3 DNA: TGTGCCAGCAGCTCCGGACAGGGCTCTGGAAACACCATATATTTT
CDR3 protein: CASSSGQGSGNTIYF

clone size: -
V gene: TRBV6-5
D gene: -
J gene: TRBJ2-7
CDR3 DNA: TGTGCCAGCAGTTACTCCTTATCCTACGAGCAGTACTTC
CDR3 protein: CASSYSLSYEQYF

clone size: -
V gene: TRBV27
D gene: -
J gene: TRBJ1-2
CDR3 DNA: TGTGCCAGCAGTTTAAGTGGGAACTATGGCTACACCTTC
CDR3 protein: CASSLSGNYGYTF

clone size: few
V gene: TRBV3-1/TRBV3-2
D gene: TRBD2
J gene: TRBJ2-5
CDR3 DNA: TGTGCCAGCAGCCAATATGTCCCTAGCGGGAGGGAGACCCAGTACTTC
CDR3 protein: CASSQYVPSGRETQYF

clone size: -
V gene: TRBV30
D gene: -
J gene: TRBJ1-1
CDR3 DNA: TGTGCCTGGAGTGATGGGGCTGAAGCTTTCTTT
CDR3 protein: CAWSDGAEAFF

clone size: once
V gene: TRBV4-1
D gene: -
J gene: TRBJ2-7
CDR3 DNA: TGCGCCAGCAGCCCGCGCCACGCGCTCTACGAGCAGTACTTC
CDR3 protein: CASSPRHALYEQYF

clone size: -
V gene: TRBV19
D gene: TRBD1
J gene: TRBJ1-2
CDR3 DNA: TGTGCCAGTAGCAACTTAAGACAGGGGGCGGATCCCTCCTATGGCTACACCTTC
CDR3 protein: CASSNLRQGADPSYGYTF

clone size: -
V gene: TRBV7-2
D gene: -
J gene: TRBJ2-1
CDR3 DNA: TGTGCCAGCAGCTTAGTGGGCAATGAGCAGTTCTTC
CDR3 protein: CASSLVGNEQFF

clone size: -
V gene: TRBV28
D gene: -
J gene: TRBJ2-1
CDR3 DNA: TGTGCCAGCAGTGCGACTAGAAAACCCTACAATGAGCAGTTCTTC
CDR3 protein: CASSATRKPYNEQFF

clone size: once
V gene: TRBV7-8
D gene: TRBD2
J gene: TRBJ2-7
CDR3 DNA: TGTGCCAGCCGGCTAGCGGGATCCGAAGAGCAGTACTTC
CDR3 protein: CASRLAGSEEQYF

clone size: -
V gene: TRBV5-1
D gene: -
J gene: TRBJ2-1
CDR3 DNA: TGCGCCAGCAGCTTGGGAACACACACTGGTTACAATGAGCAGTTCTTC
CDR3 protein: CASSLGTHTGYNEQFF

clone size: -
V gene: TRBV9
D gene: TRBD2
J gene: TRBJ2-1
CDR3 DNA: TGTGCCAGCAGCGTAGGTGGGTGGCGGGAGGCCTACAATGAGCAGTTCTTC
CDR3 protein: CASSVGGWREAYNEQFF

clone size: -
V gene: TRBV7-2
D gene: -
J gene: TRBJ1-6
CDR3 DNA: TGTGCCAGCAGCTTAACCGGGCCGTTAAATTCACCCCTCCACTTT
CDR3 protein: CASSLTGPLNSPLHF

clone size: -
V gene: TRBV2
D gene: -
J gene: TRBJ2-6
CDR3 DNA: TGTGCCAGCAGTGTTGGTGGGGCCAACGTCCTGACTTTC
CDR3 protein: CASSVGGANVLTF

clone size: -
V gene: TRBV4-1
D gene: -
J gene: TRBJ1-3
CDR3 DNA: TGCGCCAGCAGCGGCTGGGGGCGGGGAAACACCATATATTTT
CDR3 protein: CASSGWGRGNTIYF

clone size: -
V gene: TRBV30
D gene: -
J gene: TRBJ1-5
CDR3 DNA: TGTGCCTGGAGTTCTGGGAGAGGGCAGCCCCAGCATTTT
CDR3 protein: CAWSSGRGQPQHF

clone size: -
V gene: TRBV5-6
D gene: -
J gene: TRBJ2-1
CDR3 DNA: TGTGCCAGCAGCTTGGTTGGTGAGCAGTTCTTC
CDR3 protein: CASSLVGEQFF

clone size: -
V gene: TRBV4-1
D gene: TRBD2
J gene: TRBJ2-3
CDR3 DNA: TGCGCCAGCAGCCAAGCTACAGCGGGAGTCGGCACAGATACGCAGTATTTT
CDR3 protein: CASSQATAGVGTDTQYF

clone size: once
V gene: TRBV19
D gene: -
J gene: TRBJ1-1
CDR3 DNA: TGTGCCAGTAGCGCGCAACCAGGGTTGAACACTGAAGCTTTCTTT
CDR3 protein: CASSAQPGLNTEAFF

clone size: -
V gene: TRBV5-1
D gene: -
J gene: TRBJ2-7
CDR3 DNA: TGCGCCAGCAGCTTGGGATACGAGCAGTACTTC
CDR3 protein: CASSLGYEQYF

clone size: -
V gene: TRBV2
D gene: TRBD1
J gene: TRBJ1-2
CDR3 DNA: TGTGCCAGCAGTGCCGGGACAGCCCATGGCTACACCTTC
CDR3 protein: CASSAGTAHGYTF

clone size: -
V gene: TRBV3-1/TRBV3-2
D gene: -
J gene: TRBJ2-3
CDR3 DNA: TGTGCCAGCAGCCACTCGTCGGCAGCAGTGTTT
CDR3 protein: CASSHSSAAVF

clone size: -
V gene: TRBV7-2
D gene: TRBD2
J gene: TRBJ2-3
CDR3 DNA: TGTGCCAGCAGCACCCGACTAGCGGGGACCACAGATACGCAGTATTTT
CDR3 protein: CASSTRLAGTTDTQYF

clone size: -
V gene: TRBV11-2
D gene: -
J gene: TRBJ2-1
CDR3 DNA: TGTGCCAGCAGCCCCTGGGGTTCGAGCTCCTACAATGAGCAGTTCTTC
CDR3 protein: CASSPWGSSSYNEQFF

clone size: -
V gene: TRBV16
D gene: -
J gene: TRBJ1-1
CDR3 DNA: TGTGCCAGCAGCCAATCCCGGTCAGATAACACTGAAGCTTTCTTT
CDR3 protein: CASSQSRSDNTEAFF

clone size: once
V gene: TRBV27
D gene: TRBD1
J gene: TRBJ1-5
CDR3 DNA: TGTGCCAGCAGTTTGACGCGGACAGGGAATCAGCCCCAGCATTTT
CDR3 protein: CASSLTRTGNQPQHF

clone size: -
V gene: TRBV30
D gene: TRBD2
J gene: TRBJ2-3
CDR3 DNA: TGTGCCTGGAGCATACCCCTAGCGGGAGGGTCAGATACGCAGTATTTT
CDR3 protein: CAWSIPLAGGSDTQYF